These T cell receptor beta chains were read from a single sample in a study of T cells in Graves' hyperthyroidism and ophthalmopathy. MiXCR, applied by TCRdb to the multiplex PCR reads, yields one record per CDR3 protein. The sample has roughly 640,000 distinct CDR3 sequences; more than 15% are singletons. What was sequenced was blood. These receptor sequences come from a woman aged 40-49 years with Graves' ophthalmopathy. Each CDR3 is given with its conserved first and last residue.

>TRBV6-4|TRBJ2-5
CASGMRLTQYF
>TRBV6-2/TRBV6-3|TRBJ1-4
CARPKQRTRQTNEKLFF
>TRBV2|TRBJ2-1
CARAGTSGTTDEQFF
>TRBV20-1|TRBJ2-7
CSARTGESASYEQYF
>TRBV20-1|TRBJ2-3
CSARDSGTDTQYF
>TRBV6-1|TRBJ2-7
CASSPGLAGPSEQYF
>TRBV20-1|TRBJ2-1
CSASYGQGGYNEQFF
>TRBV18|TRBJ1-5
CASSTGTLDQPQHF
>TRBV2|TRBJ2-7
CASSEAVFGTGAYEQYF
>TRBV5-8|TRBJ2-3
CASSLAGRGRTDTQYF
>TRBV12-3/TRBV12-4|TRBJ2-3
CASSKGLAADTQYF
>TRBV11-2|TRBJ2-4
CASSPTGGRNIQYF
>TRBV20-1|TRBJ2-3
CSARMWRTSNTDTQYF
>TRBV6-5|TRBJ2-5
CASSYSIQRGTKETQYF
>TRBV7-8|TRBJ2-2
CASSLIRSNTGELFF
>TRBV7-3|TRBJ2-3
CASSPLAGGGDTQYF
>TRBV20-1|TRBJ1-1
CSAAEPYRGKNTEAFF
>TRBV25-1|TRBJ2-1
CASSKQGARREGYNEQFF
>TRBV3-1|TRBJ2-4
CASSQEDIQYF
>TRBV6-1|TRBJ1-1
CASSEAQATFF
>TRBV20-1|TRBJ1-5
CSARDQSKTGNQPQHF
>TRBV28|TRBJ2-7
CASGESGGSYEQYF
>TRBV20-1|TRBJ2-7
CSVIRPETGTYEQYF
>TRBV4-2|TRBJ1-1
CASSQEDREIEAFF
>TRBV29-1|TRBJ2-2
CSAGLGLTGELFF
>TRBV10-3|TRBJ2-5
CAISDHRTSGYQETQYF
>TRBV19|TRBJ2-1
CASSIGGTSGFSYNEQFF
>TRBV6-1|TRBJ2-1
CASSGQGATYNEQFF
>TRBV2|TRBJ2-7
CASSEGGGRASEQYF
>TRBV30|TRBJ1-1
CAWSGTGNTEAFF
>TRBV7-9|TRBJ2-5
CASSLDQTGETQYF
>TRBV5-1|TRBJ2-7
CASSLLGGEGAEQYF
>TRBV6-1|TRBJ2-5
CASSTRILETQYF
>TRBV3-1|TRBJ2-7
CASSQFGNDEQYF
>TRBV10-1|TRBJ2-3
CASSEVALFNTDTQYF
>TRBV5-1|TRBJ1-1
CASSLTDRGLMNTEAFF
>TRBV4-1|TRBJ2-1
CASSQERRQFF
>TRBV7-6|TRBJ2-5
CASSPGFETQYF
>TRBV5-1|TRBJ1-5
CASSLGGANQPQHF
>TRBV5-5|TRBJ2-1
CASSGNIAYNEQFF
>TRBV2|TRBJ2-3
CASSPGPGRDNTDTQYF
>TRBV28|TRBJ2-3
CASSLTSGRVTDTQYF
>TRBV20-1|TRBJ1-1
CSAAAGGEGLGAFF
>TRBV5-6|TRBJ2-1
CASSLVASIYNEQFF
>TRBV28|TRBJ2-1
CASGIQGIYNEQFF
>TRBV12-3/TRBV12-4|TRBJ1-2
CASSFETTEYGYTF
>TRBV6-1|TRBJ1-1
CASSRRTDMNTEAFF
>TRBV3-1|TRBJ1-2
CASSLGMEGEYGYTF
>TRBV30|TRBJ1-1
CAWSDEKAFF
>TRBV5-4|TRBJ2-5
CASTQQETQYF
>TRBV7-2|TRBJ2-7
CASSLVTEYEQYF
>TRBV13|TRBJ2-7
CASSLNLVILGEQYF